The rows below give T cell receptor beta chains drawn from one sample of a study of blood T cell repertoires in COVID-19. Produced via immunoSEQ multiplex PCR; TCRdb's table is partial and in-frame only. The sample has over 200,000 clones, just under 90% seen once. Sequenced sample: PBMCs or T cells enriched from blood (not recorded which). The receptor set was obtained from a woman in her twenties or thirties with acute COVID-19. Both conserved end residues are part of each CDR3. Fields, in order: J gene, V gene, CDR3 protein.

>TRBJ2-1|TRBV7-8
CASSLPGTSGGSEQFF
>TRBJ1-5|TRBV30
CAWNQGGQPQHF
>TRBJ1-6|TRBV18
CASSPQAGRDSPLHF
>TRBJ2-5|TRBV7-6
CASSLAQGARETQYF
>TRBJ1-6|TRBV9
CASSVALQGVDSPLHF
>TRBJ2-7|TRBV7-9
CASSSSGGTYEQYF
>TRBJ2-7|TRBV18
CASSEDRAEQYF
>TRBJ2-3|TRBV15
CATSKGLAASTDTQYF
>TRBJ1-1|TRBV29-1
CSVFQGSGTEAFF
>TRBJ2-1|TRBV19
CASSIFTSGLAGSMYNEQFF
>TRBJ2-1|TRBV3-1/TRBV3-2
CASSQARPGALGDEQFF
>TRBJ1-2|TRBV2
CASSEFGANYGYTF
>TRBJ2-2|TRBV27
CASSYPGQANTGELFF
>TRBJ2-1|TRBV3-1/TRBV3-2
CASSVSGTSGGMGQFF
>TRBJ1-2|TRBV19
CASLWGRQGQNGYTF
>TRBJ2-7|TRBV18
CASSSQGYDEQYF
>TRBJ1-4|TRBV9
CASSVEGQGREKLFF